A single sample is the source of the 4 T cell receptor beta chains below, sequenced in a study of cytomegalovirus exposure and HLA in healthy donors. The primer mix had 60 Vbeta and 13 Jbeta primers. TCRdb's copy holds only in-frame clones and misses some; the assay was immunoSEQ multiplex PCR. The table includes 240,000 or so clones, over 80% detected once. The sample was PBMCs. These receptors all come from a woman in her forties in good health and CMV-seropositive.

In its sample, this clone was seen a few times. Here the CDR3 reads CASRGESGSRNEQFF. DNA for the CDR3: TGTGCCAGCAGGGGGGAGAGCGGGAGTAGAAATGAGCAGTTCTTC. The rearrangement joins TRBV6-6 to TRBJ2-1, with 8 bases identical to TRBD2. Germline CDR1 MNHNY, CDR2 SVGAGI (reference sequence). V shed 6 bases, J shed 7 bases, and the junction held 11 bases outside the gene matches. The CDR3 spans 15 residues.

The gene calls are TRBV7-8 and TRBJ2-7, with 8 bases lining up with TRBD2. The CDR3 consists of 12 residues. CDR1 is SGHVS, CDR2 FQNEAQ, per germline. This CDR3 is CQVSGRNYEQYF. The DNA for the CDR3 is TGTCAGGTAAGCGGGAGAAACTACGAGCAGTACTTC. Full variable domain (missing parts from reference TRBV7-8 and TRBJ2-7): GAGVSQSPRYKVAKRGQDVALRCDPISGHVSLFWYQQALGQGPEFLTYFQNEAQLDKSGLPSDRFFAERPEGSVSTLKIQRTQQEDSAVYLCQVSGRNYEQYFGPGTRLTVT.

The chain uses TRBV7-9 and TRBJ2-3; 13 bases map to TRBD2. The CDR3 consists of 19 residues. Germline CDR1 is SEHNR and CDR2 is FQNEAQ (reference sequence). With V trimmed by 6 bases and J by 6 bases, 18 bases remained unmatched. The DNA of the CDR3 is TGTGCCAGCAGTCCCAGGACTAGCGGGGGCCCCCGCAGTGAGGATACGCAGTATTTT. Its protein is CASSPRTSGGPRSEDTQYF.

The chain couples TRBV13 to TRBJ2-2, with 9 positions matching TRBD1. Unmatched junction bases numbered 8, after V lost 5 bases and J lost 1 base. The germline V gene encodes CDR1 PRHDT and CDR2 FYEKMQ (reference sequence). There are 17 residues in the CDR3. CDR3 bases: TGTGCCAGCAGCCTTTTTTCGGGACAGGGGAACACCGGGGAGCTGTTTTTT. It is translated as CASSLFSGQGNTGELFF.